This section outlines one T cell receptor (beta chain) sequence together with its context. Produced via immunoSEQ multiplex PCR; TCRdb's table is partial and in-frame only. The data show approximately 76,000 clones, 80% to 90% seen once. This sample was included in a study of technical replicates of blood from a few donors. This CDR3 region has 12 residues. Deletions cut 3 bases from V and 1 base from J, with 3 bases between. Germline V gene data show CDR1 as SGHTA and CDR2 as FQGNSA. Sequencing was done on a sample of PBMCs. The chain employs TRBV7-2 and TRBJ2-5; D is undetermined. This receptor was taken from a human donor in good health. Some clones in this sample may be carry-over from other donors' samples. CDR3 in amino acids: CASSFSQETQYF. CDR3 coding DNA: TGTGCCAGCAGCTTCAGCCAAGAGACCCAGTACTTC.